These 9 T cell receptor beta chains came from one sample sequenced in a study of cytomegalovirus exposure and HLA in healthy donors (dated by TCRdb to between 2016 and 2019). The library was obtained by the immunoSEQ multiplex PCR assay. The multiplex PCR relied on a mix of 60 forward primers for TCR Vbeta segments and 13 reverse primers for TCR Jbeta segments. Here the immuneACCESS table is served through TCRdb, limited to in-frame sequences with V and J called. Missing clones are a known gap in these copies; in checked studies unresolved V genes cover under half, and the rest lacks a known reason. The sample table records 120,000 to 150,000 clones; roughly two thirds of these occur just once. The top ten constitute approximately 1.7% of the sample. The sample was PBMCs. These receptors were taken from a male donor in good health and CMV-seronegative.

J is TRBJ1-5 and V is TRBV19, with D hard to call. Trimming stripped 5 bases from V and 0 bases from J, with 5 bases between. This CDR3 contains 13 residues. Germline V CDR1 and CDR2: LNHDA, SQIVND (reference sequence). CDR3 protein: CASSRDSNQPQHF. The CDR3 DNA follows: TGTGCCAGTAGTCGGGATAGCAATCAGCCCCAGCATTTT.

This rearrangement joins TRBV6-4 to TRBJ2-2; D is possibly TRBD2 (6 bases). CDR3 length equals 13 residues. CDR1 and CDR2 (germline): MRHNA, SNTAGT. V shed 7 bases and J shed 3 bases, with 9 bases lying between them. DNA for the CDR3: TGTGCCAGCAAGGAGGGAGACACCGGGGAGCTGTTTTTT. This encodes CASKEGDTGELFF.

This clone was observed a few times. The V and J genes are TRBV18 and TRBJ1-1; maybe TRBD1 (5 bases). This CDR3 comprises 14 residues. Per the germline V gene, CDR1 is KGHSH and CDR2 is LQKENI. The V end lost 3 bases, the J end lost 1 base, and 9 bases lay between the germline ends. The CDR3 DNA is TGTGCCAGCTCACCGGACGGACAGAACACTGAAGCTTTCTTT. Residues: CASSPDGQNTEAFF.

The chain is built from TRBV6-5 and TRBJ2-2; D not certain. This CDR3 is built from 14 residues. V was pared by 8 bases and J by 3 bases, with 13 bases between. Germline V lookup: CDR1 MNHEY, CDR2 SVGAGI. The CDR3 DNA reads as TGTGCCAGCCGGTCCCCAGGCGACACCGGGGAGCTGTTTTTT. It yields the protein CASRSPGDTGELFF.

V is TRBV19 and J is TRBJ2-1; D possibly corresponds to TRBD1 (5 bases). Germline V lookup: CDR1 LNHDA, CDR2 SQIVND (reference sequence). The CDR3 covers 14 residues. Trimming pared 3 bases from V and 3 bases from J, leaving 9 bases between. The CDR3 coding sequence is TGTGCCAGTAGTATGGGGCAGAGCTACAATGAGCAGTTCTTC. Amino acid sequence: CASSMGQSYNEQFF.

The genes are TRBV5-4 and TRBJ2-5; 7 nucleotides align to TRBD2. The junction had 7 bases not matched to a gene; V was cut back by 0 bases and J by 5 bases. The CDR3 totals 15 residues. In germline, CDR1 is SGHNT, CDR2 YYREEE (reference sequence). CDR3 DNA sequence: TGTGCCAGCAGCTTGGCCTTTAGTAGCGGGGAGACCCAGTACTTC. It encodes CASSLAFSSGETQYF.

This clone showed up just a few times. The chain combines TRBV9 with TRBJ1-6, with TRBD1 identical over 9 bases. Germline V gene lookup returns CDR1 SGDLS and CDR2 YYNGEE. V lost 0 bases, J lost 7 bases, and 5 bases stayed unmatched. This CDR3 has 16 residues. The CDR3 loop reads CASSVGPGQGNSPLHF. CDR3 sequence (DNA): TGTGCCAGCAGCGTAGGACCGGGACAGGGAAATTCACCCCTCCACTTT.

J is TRBJ2-7 and V is TRBV7-6; D may be TRBD1 (6 bases). The CDR3 runs 13 residues. Trimming shortened V by 5 bases and J by 4 bases, and 12 bases separated the two germline ends. Germline V gene lookup returns CDR1 SGHVS and CDR2 FNYEAQ. CDR3 protein: CASSPRGGYEQYF. CDR3 sequence (DNA): TGTGCCAGCAGCCCAAGAGGGGGATACGAGCAGTACTTC. The full variable domain, in which reference TRBV7-6 and TRBJ2-7 provide the parts outside the CDR3, is GAGVSQSPRYKVTKRGQDVALRCDPISGHVSLYWYRQALGQGPEFLTYFNYEAQQDKSGLPNDRFSAERPEGSISTLTIQRTEQRDSAMYRCASSPRGGYEQYFGPGTRLTVT.

The chain links TRBV19 to TRBJ1-5; D might be TRBD1 (5 bases). V lost 7 bases and J 2 bases, leaving 15 bases between the germline ends. This CDR3 region has 15 residues. CDR1 LNHDA and CDR2 SQIVND come from the germline V gene (reference sequence). The CDR3 DNA reads TGTGCCAGTACCCTCGGGGGGGAGGGCAATCAGCCCCAGCATTTT. Encoded protein: CASTLGGEGNQPQHF.